These 28 T cell receptor beta chains were all obtained from the same sample, sequenced in a study of glioma-infiltrating T cells after dendritic cell vaccination. The method was immunoSEQ multiplex PCR; TCRdb's version includes in-frame clones alone and lacks a portion of them. This sample has around 89,000 clones, with approximately 84% found just once. The sample here was blood, taken before dendritic cell vaccination. The receptors derive from a human donor with glioblastoma.

The chain recombines TRBV7-2 with TRBJ1-2; the match to TRBD1 covers 7 bases. V was clipped by 5 bases and J by 0 bases; unmatched bases: 6. Germline V gene data show CDR1 as SGHTA and CDR2 as FQGNSA. The CDR3 has 15 residues. In DNA, the CDR3 is TGTGCCAGCAGCCCCCGACAGGGAACTAACTATGGCTACACCTTC. Amino acids: CASSPRQGTNYGYTF.

The genes are TRBV7-8 and TRBJ2-7, with a possible D match to TRBD1 (5 bases). The CDR3 runs 16 residues. With 3 bases removed from V and 2 bases from J, the gap between germline ends came to 17 bases. CDR1 and CDR2 (germline): SGHVS, FQNEAQ. The CDR3 sequence: CASSFPDSLGTYEQYF. The CDR3 nucleotides read TGTGCCAGCAGCTTTCCCGACAGCCTTGGGACCTACGAGCAGTACTTC.

CDR3 loop: CASRMDSTEAFF. The CDR3 nucleotides are TGTGCCAGTCGGATGGACAGTACCGAAGCTTTCTTT. The chain recombines TRBV6-5 with TRBJ1-1; D might be TRBD1 (6 bases). V gave up 9 bases and J gave up 8 bases, with 16 bases separating them. This CDR3 comprises 12 residues. Per the germline V gene, CDR1 is MNHEY and CDR2 is SVGAGI.

The rearrangement joins TRBV13 to TRBJ2-7; 9 positions agree with TRBD2. Losses at the gene ends were 1 base for V and 0 bases for J; bases not matched to a gene: 4. Germline CDR1 is PRHDT and CDR2 is FYEKMQ (reference sequence). CDR3 length equals 16 residues. The CDR3 region is CASSLDRLAASYEQYF. The CDR3 DNA reads TGTGCCAGCAGCTTAGATAGACTAGCGGCCTCCTACGAGCAGTACTTC. The entire variable domain, with the rest obtained from reference TRBV13 and TRBJ2-7, is as follows: AAGVIQSPRHLIKEKRETATLKCYPIPRHDTVYWYQQGPGQDPQFLISFYEKMQSDKGSIPDRFSAQQFSDYHSELNMSSLELGDSALYFCASSLDRLAASYEQYFGPGTRLTVT.

V and J are TRBV7-9 and TRBJ1-5; 7 bases match TRBD1. Germline CDR1 reads SEHNR; CDR2 reads FQNEAQ (reference sequence). The junction had 6 bases not matched to a gene; V was cut back by 5 bases and J by 2 bases. The CDR3 is 15 amino acids. CDR3 in DNA: TGTGCCAGCAGCCCCCAGGGGGTGGGCAATCAGCCCCAGCATTTT. It is translated as CASSPQGVGNQPQHF.

This clone was counted once. The chain is built from TRBV7-8 and TRBJ2-7; D is unresolved. V was pared by 5 bases and J by 4 bases, with 12 bases between. Germline values: CDR1 SGHVS, CDR2 FQNEAQ. This CDR3 is built from 13 residues. The CDR3 DNA reads TGTGCCAGCAGCCCAGGTCAGATATACGAGCAGTACTTC. It translates to CASSPGQIYEQYF. Based on the CDR3 plus reference TRBV7-8 and TRBJ2-7, the full variable domain is GAGVSQSPRYKVAKRGQDVALRCDPISGHVSLFWYQQALGQGPEFLTYFQNEAQLDKSGLPSDRFFAERPEGSVSTLKIQRTQQEDSAVYLCASSPGQIYEQYFGPGTRLTVT.

The CDR3 nucleotides read TGTGCCAGCAGCGGAGTTGGGGGGGCCTCCTACAATGAGCAGTTCTTC. Translation gives CASSGVGGASYNEQFF. The J gene is TRBJ2-1, the V gene TRBV9, with D possibly matching TRBD2 (7 bases). Germline-derived CDR1 and CDR2 are SGDLS and YYNGEE. The CDR3 is 16 residues long. V lost 3 bases and J lost 0, with 13 bases in between. The variable domain in full, with the rest retrieved from reference TRBV9 and TRBJ2-1, is DSGVTQTPKHLITATGQRVTLRCSPRSGDLSVYWYQQSLDQGLQFLIQYYNGEERAKGNILERFSAQQFPDLHSELNLSSLELGDSALYFCASSGVGGASYNEQFFGPGTRLTVL.

The rearrangement links TRBV19 to TRBJ2-5, with TRBD1 identical over 8 bases. CDR1 and CDR2 from the germline V gene are LNHDA and SQIVND (reference sequence). V shed 6 bases and J 7 bases; nucleotides not matched to a gene: 10. This CDR3 is 14 amino acids long. The CDR3 DNA follows: TGTGCCAGTAGCCGCGGACAGGGCTTGGTGACCCAGTACTTC. It yields the protein CASSRGQGLVTQYF.

The V call is TRBV4-1, the J call TRBJ1-4, with D maybe TRBD1 (6 bases). This CDR3 comprises 14 residues. Germline V gene data show CDR1 as MGHRA and CDR2 as YSYEKL. The V gene lost 6 bases and the J gene lost 4 bases, with 12 bases spanning the gap. The CDR3 DNA is TGCGCCAGCAGTCCCCGACAGGATAATGAAAAACTGTTTTTT. Its translation is CASSPRQDNEKLFF.

The CDR3: CARSPQRTWDRKETQYF. The CDR3, as DNA: TGTGCCAGAAGCCCGCAGAGAACGTGGGACAGAAAAGAGACCCAGTACTTC. The rearrangement links TRBV5-3 to TRBJ2-5; TRBD1 matches 7 bases. Being an ORF, TRBV5-3 has a function that is uncertain. After removal of 4 bases from V and 3 bases from J, the junction contained 15 bases not matched to a gene. CDR3 size: 17 residues.

This clone came up once. The chain uses TRBV13 and TRBJ1-2; no clear D gene. CDR1 is PRHDT and CDR2 is FYEKMQ in the germline V gene (reference sequence). Trimming cost V 6 bases and J 5 bases, with 13 bases left between them. This CDR3 region has 13 residues. The DNA for the CDR3 is TGTGCCAGCAGTCCAGCGGCGGGGTATGGCTACACCTTC. Translation: CASSPAAGYGYTF. Using reference TRBV13 and TRBJ1-2 for the parts outside the CDR3, the full variable domain is AAGVIQSPRHLIKEKRETATLKCYPIPRHDTVYWYQQGPGQDPQFLISFYEKMQSDKGSIPDRFSAQQFSDYHSELNMSSLELGDSALYFCASSPAAGYGYTFGSGTRLTVV.

CDR3 region: CASSWTTGFTNEKLFF. The DNA of the CDR3 is TGTGCCAGCAGTTGGACGACAGGGTTTACTAATGAAAAACTGTTTTTT. The chain uses TRBV6-5 and TRBJ1-4; 7 nucleotides match TRBD1. In germline, CDR1 is MNHEY, CDR2 SVGAGI. This CDR3 region has 16 residues. V dropped 4 bases and J dropped 2; count of bases not matched to a gene: 7.

In this sample, this clone turned up once. The rearrangement uses TRBV6-1 and TRBJ1-1; a possible D gene is TRBD1 (6 bases). This CDR3 contains 14 residues. Germline loops: CDR1 MNHNS, CDR2 SASEGT. The V end lost 6 bases, the J end lost 0 bases, and 11 bases lay between the germline ends. CDR3 bases: TGTGCCAGCAGATTTACAGGGTTGAACACTGAAGCTTTCTTT. As protein: CASRFTGLNTEAFF.

The chain uses TRBV5-1 and TRBJ2-2; 7 bases agree with TRBD2. The CDR3 loop spans 16 amino acids. The V segment lost 2 bases and the J segment 4 bases; nucleotides outside the gene matches: 8. Germline CDR1 is SGHRS and CDR2 is YFSETQ. The CDR3 spells CASSFGTTKITGELFF. The CDR3 nucleotides read TGCGCCAGCAGCTTTGGGACTACCAAAATCACCGGGGAGCTGTTTTTT.

V is TRBV7-6 and J is TRBJ2-2, with TRBD2 matching over 7 bases. Trimming took 1 base from V and 1 from J; bases not matched to a gene: 9. Germline V lookup: CDR1 SGHVS, CDR2 FNYEAQ. The CDR3 totals 18 residues. This CDR3 reads CASSLEVGAGVNTGELFF. The CDR3 region has the DNA TGTGCCAGCAGCTTAGAAGTAGGTGCGGGGGTGAACACCGGGGAGCTGTTTTTT.

This clone was counted between two and nine times. This chain connects TRBV29-1 to TRBJ2-1, with 11 positions matching TRBD2. V lost 1 base to trimming and J lost 8 bases; unmatched junction nucleotides: 10. This CDR3 has 16 residues. Per the germline V gene, CDR1 is SQVTM and CDR2 is ANQGSEA. CDR3 nucleotide sequence: TGCAGCGTTGAAGTTTTGACACTAGCGGGAGTCTATGAGCAGTTCTTC. Protein product: CSVEVLTLAGVYEQFF.

This clone has only one observation. V and J are TRBV28 and TRBJ1-5; tentative D call: TRBD1 (6 bases). The CDR3 has 15 residues. V was pared by 5 bases and J by 3 bases, with 14 bases between. Germline V gene sequence: CDR1 MDHEN, CDR2 SYDVKM. The CDR3 loop reads CASSPIQGSNQPQHF. CDR3 sequence (DNA): TGTGCCAGCAGTCCGATACAGGGCTCCAATCAGCCCCAGCATTTT.

This clone showed up just once. The rearrangement uses TRBV7-2 and TRBJ2-2; 7 nucleotides align to TRBD2. Unmatched junction bases numbered 6, after V lost 2 bases and J lost 6 bases. The CDR3 is made up of 15 amino acids. Germline assignment: CDR1 SGHTA and CDR2 FQGNSA. The CDR3 is CASSLFAGVSGELFF. CDR3 nucleotide sequence: TGTGCCAGCAGCTTATTTGCGGGGGTGTCCGGGGAGCTGTTTTTT.

J is TRBJ2-1 and V is TRBV7-2; 12 nucleotides align to TRBD2. Losses at the gene ends were 1 base for V and 2 bases for J; bases not matched to a gene: 3. Per germline, CDR1 SGHTA and CDR2 FQGNSA. This CDR3 spans 17 amino acids. The DNA for the CDR3 is TGTGCCAGCAGCTTAGGGCGGACTAGCGGGACCTACAATGAGCAGTTCTTC. Its protein is CASSLGRTSGTYNEQFF. The complete variable domain, with remaining parts taken from reference TRBV7-2 and TRBJ2-1, reads GAGVSQSPSNKVTEKGKDVELRCDPISGHTALYWYRQSLGQGLEFLIYFQGNSAPDKSGLPSDRFSAERTGGSVSTLTIQRTQQEDSAVYLCASSLGRTSGTYNEQFFGPGTRLTVL.

The chain carries TRBV4-3 and TRBJ2-3, with 14 bases aligning to TRBD2. The CDR3 is made up of 17 amino acids. V was pared by 3 bases and J by 5 bases, with 7 bases of the junction left unmatched. CDR1 and CDR2 from the germline V gene are LGHNA and YSLEER. In DNA form, the CDR3 reads TGCGCCAGCAGCCAGACCGGGACTAGCGGGGGCAGAGATACGCAGTATTTT. Protein: CASSQTGTSGGRDTQYF.

The chain links TRBV7-3 to TRBJ2-3; TRBD2 might be the D (6 bases). V was pared by 3 bases and J by 2 bases, with 12 bases between. The germline V gene encodes CDR1 SGHTA and CDR2 FQGTGA. The CDR3 length is 15 residues. The CDR3 nucleotides are TGTGCCAGCAGCTTCGACGGGGGATACACAGATACGCAGTATTTT. It translates to CASSFDGGYTDTQYF.

The J gene is TRBJ2-5, the V gene TRBV19; D remains ambiguous. CDR1 is LNHDA, CDR2 SQIVND, per germline (reference sequence). V was clipped by 5 bases and J by 5 bases, with 9 bases between them. This CDR3 has 12 amino acids. The CDR3 DNA reads as TGTGCCAGTAGTTCTCCCTCGGAGACCCAGTACTTC. Translated: CASSSPSETQYF.

The chain has TRBV30 and TRBJ1-5; a possible D gene is TRBD1 (5 bases). Between the trimmed V and J ends, which lost 2 bases and 6 bases, there was a span of 11 bases. The CDR3 length is 13 residues. From germline, CDR1 is GTSNPN and CDR2 SVGIG (reference sequence). The CDR3: CAWSLGGGQPQHF. CDR3 nucleotide sequence: TGTGCCTGGAGTCTTGGGGGAGGTCAGCCCCAGCATTTT.

The sample holds one count of this clone. This chain joins TRBV4-1 and TRBJ2-7, with no clear D. The CDR3 runs 13 residues. Germline V gene sequence: CDR1 MGHRA, CDR2 YSYEKL. Trimming took 2 bases from V and 5 from J, leaving 10 bases between them. In nucleotides, the CDR3 is TGCGCCAGCAGCCAATTCCCCGTCGACGAGCAGTACTTC. Protein sequence: CASSQFPVDEQYF.

The chain combines TRBV7-9 with TRBJ1-4; the D is unclear. Trimming took 2 bases from V and 3 from J, leaving 10 bases between them. Germline assignment: CDR1 SEHNR and CDR2 FQNEAQ (reference sequence). The CDR3 contains 15 residues. This CDR3 is CASSLNGQPNEKLFF. The CDR3 coding sequence is TGTGCCAGCAGCTTAAATGGCCAACCTAATGAAAAACTGTTTTTT.

The CDR3 bases are TGTGCCAGCAGCGTAGGAGGACTGTCTCTCGCAGATACGCAGTATTTT. It is translated as CASSVGGLSLADTQYF. V usage is TRBV9 and J usage is TRBJ2-3; D is perhaps TRBD2 (5 bases). Trimming left V 0 bases short and J 4 bases short, with 15 bases between. CDR3 length equals 16 residues. Germline lookup yields CDR1 SGDLS and CDR2 YYNGEE.

The V gene is TRBV28, the J gene TRBJ1-2; unclear D gene. Trimming removed 6 bases from V and 4 bases from J, with 9 bases in between. Looked up from germline, CDR1 is MDHEN and CDR2 is SYDVKM. CDR3 length: 12 residues. CDR3 loop: CASSALLYGYTF. The DNA of the CDR3 is TGTGCCAGCAGCGCGCTCCTCTATGGCTACACCTTC.

The CDR3 DNA reads as TGTGCCAGCAGTGAAGGGGGACTACCAGGCTACACCTTC. The encoded protein is CASSEGGLPGYTF. The V call is TRBV6-1, the J call TRBJ1-2; a weak D match, TRBD1 (5 bases). CDR3 length equals 13 residues. Trimming removed 1 base from V and 8 bases from J, with 11 bases in between. Per germline, CDR1 MNHNS and CDR2 SASEGT.